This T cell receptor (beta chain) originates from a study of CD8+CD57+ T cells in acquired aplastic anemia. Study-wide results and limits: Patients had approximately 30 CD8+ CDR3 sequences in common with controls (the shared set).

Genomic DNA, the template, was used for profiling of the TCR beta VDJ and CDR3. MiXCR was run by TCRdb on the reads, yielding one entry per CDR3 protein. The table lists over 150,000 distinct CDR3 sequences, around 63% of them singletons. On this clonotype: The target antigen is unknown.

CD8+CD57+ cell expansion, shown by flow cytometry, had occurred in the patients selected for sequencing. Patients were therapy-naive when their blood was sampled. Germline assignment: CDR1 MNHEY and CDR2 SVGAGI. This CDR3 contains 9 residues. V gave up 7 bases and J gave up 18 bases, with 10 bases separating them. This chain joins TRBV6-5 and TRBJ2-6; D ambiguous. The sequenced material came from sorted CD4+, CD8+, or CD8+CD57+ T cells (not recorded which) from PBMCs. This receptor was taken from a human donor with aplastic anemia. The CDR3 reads CASTSSGTF. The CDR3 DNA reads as TGTGCCAGCACGTCGTCCGGGACTTTC.